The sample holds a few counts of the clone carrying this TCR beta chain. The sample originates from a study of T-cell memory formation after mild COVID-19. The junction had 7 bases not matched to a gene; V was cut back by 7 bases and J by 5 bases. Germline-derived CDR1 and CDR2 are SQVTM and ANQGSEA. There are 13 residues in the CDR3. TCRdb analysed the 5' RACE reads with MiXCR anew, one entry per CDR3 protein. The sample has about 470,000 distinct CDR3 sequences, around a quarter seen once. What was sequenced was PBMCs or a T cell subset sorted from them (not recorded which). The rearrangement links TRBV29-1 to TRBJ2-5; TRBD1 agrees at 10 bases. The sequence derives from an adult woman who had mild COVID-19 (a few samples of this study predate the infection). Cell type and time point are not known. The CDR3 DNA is TGCAGCGCCGAGACAGGGGGCGAGGAGACCCAGTACTTC. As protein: CSAETGGEETQYF. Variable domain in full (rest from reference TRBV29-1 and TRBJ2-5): SAVISQKPSRDICQRGTSLTIQCQVDSQVTMMFWYRQQPGQSLTLIATANQGSEATYESGFVIDKFPISRPNLTFSTLTVSNMSPEDSSIYLCSAETGGEETQYFGPGTRLLVL.